The 18 T cell receptor beta chains reported below all come from one sample, sequenced in a study of response to subunit inactivated influenza vaccine. TCRdb re-analysed the RT-PCR reads in MiXCR, keeping a single row per CDR3 protein. The sample has over 750,000 distinct CDR3 sequences, about 20% seen once. The sample was PBMCs from blood, taken 5 days after vaccination. Every receptor here comes from a middle-aged man who received an inactivated influenza vaccine.

This clonotype was seen many times. The V gene is TRBV12-3 or TRBV12-4, the J gene TRBJ2-1, with D possibly being TRBD2 (5 bases). Trimming cost V 3 bases and J 10 bases, with 19 bases left between them. The CDR3 covers 15 residues. The CDR3 loop reads CASSFTEGRLDEQFF. As DNA, the CDR3 is TGTGCCAGCAGTTTTACTGAGGGCCGGCTAGACGAGCAGTTCTTC.

This clonotype was seen more than once but under ten times. The chain has TRBV29-1 and TRBJ2-5, with 8 bases lining up with TRBD1. The V gene end was trimmed by 3 bases and the J gene end by 7 bases; junction bases not matched to a gene: 13. This CDR3 is 15 amino acids long. Per germline, CDR1 SQVTM and CDR2 ANQGSEA. The CDR3 loop is CSVERDRNGWGTQYF. The DNA of the CDR3 is TGCAGCGTTGAGAGGGACAGGAATGGTTGGGGGACCCAGTACTTC.

The rearrangement uses TRBV7-9 and TRBJ2-1; D remains ambiguous. V was pared by 5 bases and J by 12 bases, with 14 bases between. Germline values: CDR1 SEHNR, CDR2 FQNEAQ (reference sequence). CDR3 length equals 12 residues. CDR3 bases: TGTGCCAGCAGCCCCACAACCCCGGGGCAGTTCTTC. Its protein is CASSPTTPGQFF.

This clonotype was seen repeatedly, ten times or more. V gene TRBV5-1 combines with J gene TRBJ2-7; TRBD1 might be the D (6 bases). The germline CDR1 and CDR2 sequences are SGHRS and YFSETQ. V lost 4 bases, J lost 5 bases, and 16 bases lay in between. The CDR3 consists of 14 residues. The CDR3 here is CASSLALTGNEQYF. DNA for the CDR3: TGCGCCAGCAGCCTTGCTCTTACAGGGAACGAGCAGTACTTC.

This clonotype was found a few times. J is TRBJ2-2 and V is TRBV6-5; the D gene is possibly TRBD1 (6 bases). The CDR3 totals 16 residues. V dropped 2 bases and J dropped 1 base, with 11 bases sitting between them. The germline V gene encodes CDR1 MNHEY and CDR2 SVGAGI. This CDR3 reads CASSYQGRKNTGELFF. CDR3 coding DNA: TGTGCCAGCAGTTACCAGGGGAGAAAGAACACCGGGGAGCTGTTTTTT.

The gene calls are TRBV28 and TRBJ2-7; 9 bases map to TRBD1. The CDR3 is 14 amino acids. V gave up 5 bases and J gave up 4 bases; unmatched junction bases: 6. Germline CDR1 MDHEN, CDR2 SYDVKM. The CDR3: CASSPPDRGYEQYF. CDR3 in DNA: TGTGCCAGCAGTCCCCCGGACAGGGGTTACGAGCAGTACTTC.

The chain recombines TRBV5-1 with TRBJ2-7; D remains unclear. The CDR3 is made up of 14 amino acids. Trimming took off 1 base at V and 5 bases at J, with 13 bases between the two ends. The V gene's germline CDR1 is SGHRS and CDR2 YFSETQ. CDR3 loop: CASSLRVPVDEQYF. In DNA form, the CDR3 reads TGCGCCAGCAGCTTGCGGGTACCAGTCGACGAGCAGTACTTC.

The table lists this clonotype with a few counts. The DNA for the CDR3 is TGTGCCAGCAATCCTGGTGGAGGCTATGAGCAGTTCTTC. Its protein is CASNPGGGYEQFF. The gene calls are TRBV5-6 and TRBJ2-1; tentative D call: TRBD2 (5 bases). Germline lookup yields CDR1 SGHDT and CDR2 YYEEEE. The germline V and J ends were trimmed by 6 bases and 8 bases, with 15 bases remaining between them. This CDR3 region has 13 residues.

The rearrangement links TRBV7-6 to TRBJ2-5; perhaps D is TRBD1 or TRBD2 (5 bases each). The CDR3 contains 13 residues. With 5 bases removed from V and 6 bases from J, the gap between germline ends came to 13 bases. Looked up from germline, CDR1 is SGHVS and CDR2 is FNYEAQ. The CDR3 DNA sequence: TGTGCCAGCAGCCCTGGGCAGGGACAGACCCAGTACTTC. Amino acids: CASSPGQGQTQYF. Full variable domain (rest looked up from reference TRBV7-6 and TRBJ2-5): GAGVSQSPRYKVTKRGQDVALRCDPISGHVSLYWYRQALGQGPEFLTYFNYEAQQDKSGLPNDRFSAERPEGSISTLTIQRTEQRDSAMYRCASSPGQGQTQYFGPGTRLLVL.

This clonotype came up a few times. This chain links TRBV19 with TRBJ1-6; D may be TRBD1 (5 bases). Germline values: CDR1 LNHDA, CDR2 SQIVND (reference sequence). There are 16 residues in the CDR3. Between the trimmed V and J ends, which lost 1 base and 8 bases, there was a span of 15 bases. The CDR3 sequence is CASSIVQGPTHSPLHF. The CDR3 DNA reads as TGTGCCAGTAGTATAGTCCAGGGTCCAACACATTCACCCCTCCACTTT.

This clonotype appeared many times. The gene calls are TRBV5-1 and TRBJ2-5; D remains unclear. Trimming left V 0 bases short and J 3 bases short, with 9 bases between. Germline V lookup: CDR1 SGHRS, CDR2 YFSETQ. The CDR3 consists of 14 residues. CDR3 sequence reads: CASSLESAEETQYF. CDR3 coding DNA: TGCGCCAGCAGCTTGGAGTCGGCAGAAGAGACCCAGTACTTC.

The genes are TRBV6-1 and TRBJ1-1; D ambiguous. This CDR3 contains 17 residues. CDR1 and CDR2 from the germline V gene are MNHNS and SASEGT. Trimming cost V 2 bases and J 0 bases, with 16 bases left between them. CDR3 region: CASSESGWGFMNTEAFF. CDR3 in DNA: TGTGCCAGCAGTGAATCTGGTTGGGGATTCATGAACACTGAAGCTTTCTTT.

The chain combines TRBV4-1 with TRBJ2-7; weak D call: TRBD1 (6 bases). The V gene's germline CDR1 is MGHRA and CDR2 YSYEKL. Between the trimmed V and J ends, which lost 2 bases and 4 bases, there was a span of 18 bases. The CDR3 length is 16 residues. The CDR3 DNA follows: TGCGCCAGCAGCCAATACTGGGGGCAGGGCCCGTACGAGCAGTACTTC. This sequence encodes CASSQYWGQGPYEQYF.

The chain employs TRBV5-1 and TRBJ1-5; no definite D call. The germline V and J ends were trimmed by 4 bases and 6 bases, with 11 bases remaining between them. This CDR3 is 13 amino acids long. Per the germline V gene, CDR1 is SGHRS and CDR2 is YFSETQ. Here the CDR3 DNA reads TGCGCCAGCAGCGTGGACTGGGGTCAGCCCCAGCATTTT. Protein product: CASSVDWGQPQHF.

The chain recombines TRBV4-1 with TRBJ1-3; D remains unclear. Trimming left V 4 bases short and J 0 bases short, with 10 bases between. Per the germline V gene, CDR1 is MGHRA and CDR2 is YSYEKL. The CDR3 spans 15 residues. The chain's CDR3 is CASSREETSGNTIYF. CDR3 DNA: TGCGCCAGCAGCCGGGAGGAAACCTCTGGAAACACCATATATTTT.

The chain has TRBV20-1 and TRBJ2-7; 7 nucleotides align to TRBD2. After removal of 2 bases from V and 4 bases from J, the junction contained 8 bases not matched to a gene. The CDR3 runs to 14 residues. The germline gives CDR1 DFQATT, CDR2 SNEGSKA (reference sequence). CDR3 amino acids: CSARRLAEYYEQYF. DNA for the CDR3: TGCAGTGCTAGAAGGCTAGCGGAGTATTACGAGCAGTACTTC.

CDR3: CASSRGLAGGGEQFF. CDR3 DNA sequence: TGTGCCAGCAGCAGGGGACTAGCGGGAGGGGGCGAGCAGTTCTTC. J is TRBJ2-1 and V is TRBV6-2 or TRBV6-3; TRBD2 matches at 16 bases. The CDR3 runs to 15 residues. The V segment lost 6 bases and the J segment 10 bases; nucleotides outside the gene matches: 6. Germline V gene lookup returns CDR1 MNHEY and CDR2 SVGEGT.

Ten or more counts support this clonotype. This chain links TRBV18 with TRBJ2-2, with a possible D match to TRBD1 (6 bases). With 8 bases removed from V and 4 bases from J, the gap between germline ends came to 11 bases. The length of the CDR3 is 13 residues. Germline V gene sequence: CDR1 KGHSH, CDR2 LQKENI. DNA for the CDR3: TGTGCCAGCAGTCCGACAGGCACCGGGGAGCTGTTTTTT. Protein: CASSPTGTGELFF. The complete variable domain, with remaining parts taken from reference TRBV18 and TRBJ2-2, reads NAGVMQNPRHLVRRRGQEARLRCSPMKGHSHVYWYRQLPEEGLKFMVYLQKENIIDESGMPKERFSAEFPKEGPSILRIQQVVRGDSAAYFCASSPTGTGELFFGEGSRLTVL.